This TCR beta chain emerged from a study of beta chain features in type 1 diabetes. With respect to this clone: Its cognate antigen is unknown.

Notes on the study in general: In all four CD4+ subsets, TCRB CDR3 length was significantly, moderately reduced in type 1 diabetes.

All of the isolated RNA was reverse transcribed, so expressed TCRB transcripts were sequenced. Read counts averaged roughly 3.7 million for samples of naive, central memory and regulatory T cells. Sequenced by immunoSEQ multiplex PCR; TCRdb stores in-frame clones only, minus some. The sample lists roughly 150,000 clones, 6.5% to 8.5% seen once, with under 0.55% in the top ten. The V gene end was trimmed by 7 bases and the J gene end by 8 bases; junction bases not matched to a gene: 11. CDR3 length: 14 residues. Germline V gene sequence: CDR1 GTSNPN, CDR2 SVGIG (reference sequence). The sequence was collected from a man younger than 30 with type 1 diabetes. The chain combines TRBV30 with TRBJ1-4, with TRBD1 matching over 9 bases. Sequencing used central memory CD4+ T cells from blood. The CDR3 DNA sequence: TGTGCCTCGACGCTCCGGGACAGGGTAGAAAAACTGTTTTTT. It yields the protein CASTLRDRVEKLFF.